This paragraph reports one T cell receptor (beta chain). Its antigen is currently unknown. The table came from immunoSEQ multiplex PCR; TCRdb's copy has only in-frame clones and leaves some out. The data contain around 46,000 clones, 75% to 80% of them singletons. The sample is drawn from a study of OX40 agonist ivuxolimab in advanced cancers. Looking at the study overall: Patients receiving dose escalation had hepatocellular carcinoma, melanoma, renal cell or head and neck cancer. Study outcomes and limitations: Clones of CD4+ and CD8+ blood T cells grew by week 6 at doses of 0.1 to 3.0 mg/kg.

CDR1 and CDR2 (germline): SGHTS, YDEGEE. V lost 4 bases to trimming and J lost 6 bases, with 8 bases between them. This CDR3 region has 12 residues. This chain links TRBV5-8 with TRBJ2-4; possibly TRBD2 for D (5 bases). The specimen comprised CD4+ or CD8+ T cells sorted from blood, sampled in a trial of the OX40 agonist ivuxolimab. The source of this sequence is an adult with an advanced solid tumor such as melanoma, head and neck, liver or kidney cancer. Written as DNA, the CDR3 is TGTGCCAGCAGCAACCGGGGAAACATTCAGTACTTC. This encodes CASSNRGNIQYF.